These T cell receptor beta chains were read from a single sample in a study of T cell responses to AZD1222 COVID-19 vaccine. TCRdb's copy holds only in-frame clones and misses some; the assay was immunoSEQ multiplex PCR. The sample holds some 120,000 clones, approximately 82% seen once. The specimen comprised peripheral blood, sampled 28 days after the second AZD1222 dose. These receptors all stem from an adult who received the AZD1222 COVID-19 vaccine. Both conserved end residues are part of each CDR3. A D gene is named only where the DNA matches it firmly. Clone size is given for some rows only: seen once, a few or many times, or a class if the clone is expanded.

V,D,size,J,DNA,CDR3
TRBV19,NA,once,TRBJ1-1,TGTGCCAGTAGTGAGTTCAGGGCGGGGGTTCCGGACGCTTTCTTT,CASSEFRAGVPDAFF
TRBV25-1,NA,NA,TRBJ2-1,TGTGCCAGCAGTGAATCGGCTTACAATGAGCAGTTCTTC,CASSESAYNEQFF
TRBV6-2/TRBV6-3,NA,NA,TRBJ2-7,TGTGCCAGCAGTCCCCCTTTCTACGAGCAGTACTTC,CASSPPFYEQYF
TRBV19,TRBD1,few,TRBJ1-3,TGTGCCAGTAGTCTCGACAGGGCTGGAAACACCATATATTTT,CASSLDRAGNTIYF
TRBV3-1/TRBV3-2,TRBD2,NA,TRBJ2-7,TGTGCCAGCAGCCAAGATGGGCGGGGGGAGTACTTC,CASSQDGRGEYF
TRBV7-8,NA,NA,TRBJ1-3,TGTGCCAGCAGCAGACGAGACAGGCCCATTGGAAACACCATATATTTT,CASSRRDRPIGNTIYF
TRBV27,NA,few,TRBJ2-6,TGTGCCAGCAGGGGTCTTCGCTCTGGGGCCAACGTCCTGACTTTC,CASRGLRSGANVLTF
TRBV18,TRBD1,NA,TRBJ1-2,TGTGCCAGCTCCCCACCGTGGGACAGGGACGGCGGCTACACCTTC,CASSPPWDRDGGYTF
TRBV28,NA,NA,TRBJ1-2,TGTGCCAGCAGTCCACAGAGACCACCATATGGCTACACCTTC,CASSPQRPPYGYTF
TRBV3-1/TRBV3-2,NA,NA,TRBJ1-2,TGTGCCAGCAGCCAAGGAGCACAAAACTATGGCTACACCTTC,CASSQGAQNYGYTF
TRBV24-1,TRBD1,NA,TRBJ2-1,TGTGCCACCAGTGATTTGGGGCAGGGGACAGGCAATGAGCAGTTCTTC,CATSDLGQGTGNEQFF